One and the same sample provided the 31 T cell receptor beta chains below, sequenced in a study of cytotoxic CD8 clonotypes in ibrutinib-treated CLL. Clones were read by immunoSEQ multiplex PCR, and TCRdb kept only the in-frame ones, dropping some. The sample has 110,000 to 150,000 clones, roughly 80% seen once; the top ten hold under 35%. The sequencing here drew on PBMCs, taken after 12 months of ibrutinib treatment. These receptors all come from a human donor with chronic lymphocytic leukemia.

J is TRBJ1-5 and V is TRBV18; 10 bases line up with TRBD1. The germline gives CDR1 KGHSH, CDR2 LQKENI. Losses at the gene ends were 2 bases for V and 4 bases for J; bases not matched to a gene: 2. This CDR3 contains 15 residues. The CDR3 protein is CASSPLGQGNQPQHF. In DNA, the CDR3 is TGTGCCAGCTCACCATTGGGACAGGGGAATCAGCCCCAGCATTTT. Supplemented by reference TRBV18 and TRBJ1-5, the full variable domain reads NAGVMQNPRHLVRRRGQEARLRCSPMKGHSHVYWYRQLPEEGLKFMVYLQKENIIDESGMPKERFSAEFPKEGPSILRIQQVVRGDSAAYFCASSPLGQGNQPQHFGDGTRLSIL.

This clone was picked up a small number of times. The V gene is TRBV13, the J gene TRBJ2-3; D remains ambiguous. Looked up from germline, CDR1 is PRHDT and CDR2 is FYEKMQ (reference sequence). The CDR3 covers 15 residues. Trimming took 4 bases from V and 1 from J, leaving 12 bases between them. Here the CDR3 DNA reads TGTGCCAGCAGCTCCCCCCCTGCGGGCACAGATACGCAGTATTTT. It codes for CASSSPPAGTDTQYF.

A few counts support this clone. J is TRBJ1-3 and V is TRBV30; D perhaps matches TRBD1 (6 bases). Germline CDR1 is GTSNPN and CDR2 is SVGIG (reference sequence). V lost 1 base, J lost 8 bases, and 9 bases lay in between. The CDR3 loop spans 12 amino acids. The CDR3 region is CAWSAGADTIYF. The CDR3 DNA reads TGTGCCTGGAGTGCGGGGGCCGACACCATATATTTT.

The chain is built from TRBV5-1 and TRBJ2-3; 8 nucleotides line up with TRBD2. V gave up 0 bases and J gave up 4 bases; unmatched junction bases: 10. The CDR3 extends over 17 amino acids. Germline V CDR1 and CDR2: SGHRS, YFSETQ. The CDR3 loop reads CASSLGPISGNADTQYF. For the CDR3, the DNA is TGCGCCAGCAGCTTGGGCCCTATTAGCGGGAATGCAGATACGCAGTATTTT.

The chain uses TRBV28 and TRBJ1-6; 7 positions match TRBD1. CDR1 is MDHEN, CDR2 SYDVKM, per germline. CDR3 length: 14 amino acids. V trimming: 5 bases; J trimming: 6 bases; junction bases outside the gene matches: 4. CDR3 DNA sequence: TGTGCCAGCAGTCGGACAGGCGCTAATTCACCCCTCCACTTT. Translated: CASSRTGANSPLHF. Complete variable domain (other parts from reference TRBV28 and TRBJ1-6): DVKVTQSSRYLVKRTGEKVFLECVQDMDHENMFWYRQDPGLGLRLIYFSYDVKMKEKGDIPEGYSVSREKKERFSLILESASTNQTSMYLCASSRTGANSPLHFGNGTRLTVT.

This clone was detected only a few times. This chain links TRBV2 with TRBJ2-3; 7 bases are shared with TRBD2. The CDR3 has 15 amino acids. With V trimmed by 5 bases and J by 4 bases, 9 bases remained unmatched. Germline loops: CDR1 SNHLY, CDR2 FYNNEI. The CDR3 region has the DNA TGTGCCAGCAGTCCCTCTAGCGGCGGGGCAGATACGCAGTATTTT. Amino acid sequence: CASSPSSGGADTQYF.

The chain couples TRBV6-1 to TRBJ2-7, with D hard to call. The CDR3 sequence is 12 residues long. Trimming cost V 7 bases and J 3 bases, with 10 bases left between them. The germline V gene has CDR1 MNHNS and CDR2 SASEGT. The CDR3 here is CASIQQNYEQYF. In nucleotides, the CDR3 is TGTGCCAGCATTCAACAAAACTACGAGCAGTACTTC.

The V call is TRBV7-6, the J call TRBJ1-5, with D possibly TRBD1 on 6 matching bases. V was shortened by 5 bases and J by 3 bases, with 14 bases between the two germline ends. Germline V gene lookup returns CDR1 SGHVS and CDR2 FNYEAQ. CDR3 length equals 15 residues. The CDR3, as DNA: TGTGCCAGCAGCGACACAGGGTATTTCAATCAGCCCCAGCATTTT. This sequence encodes CASSDTGYFNQPQHF.

This clone occurred a few times. J is TRBJ2-2 and V is TRBV21-1; the table's TRBD1 call for D was not verified on the DNA. TRBV21-1 has pseudogene status. The CDR3 sequence is 13 residues long. The CDR3 here is CASSKGTAGELFF. The CDR3 DNA follows: TGTGCCAGCAGCAAAGGAACAGCCGGGGAGCTGTTTTTT.

V gene TRBV19 combines with J gene TRBJ2-2; the match to TRBD2 covers 10 bases. J was trimmed by 1 base and V by 4 bases; bases with no gene match: 0. CDR3 length equals 15 residues. CDR1 and CDR2 (germline): LNHDA, SQIVND (reference sequence). This chain's CDR3 is CASSRTSGNTGELFF. CDR3 sequence (DNA): TGTGCCAGTAGTAGGACTAGCGGGAACACCGGGGAGCTGTTTTTT.

The chain links TRBV11-3 to TRBJ2-7; 11 nucleotides align to TRBD2. The CDR3 runs 15 residues. Per the germline V gene, CDR1 is SGHNT and CDR2 is YENEEA. The trim removed 5 bases at V and 2 bases at J, leaving 5 bases unmatched. CDR3 nucleotides: TGTGCCAGCAGCGCCGGGACTAGCGGAACCTACGAGCAGTACTTC. It specifies CASSAGTSGTYEQYF.

V is TRBV25-1 and J is TRBJ2-7, with TRBD2 as a possible D gene (5 bases). Trimming stripped 2 bases from V and 0 bases from J, with 8 bases between. This CDR3 is 14 amino acids long. CDR1 and CDR2 (germline): MGHDK, SYGVNS. The CDR3 sequence: CASSELLASYEQYF. The CDR3 DNA follows: TGTGCCAGCAGTGAACTTCTAGCCTCCTACGAGCAGTACTTC.

The V and J genes are TRBV6-5 and TRBJ2-3; 8 positions agree with TRBD1. The CDR3 has 15 amino acids. The junction had 10 bases not matched to a gene; V was cut back by 5 bases and J by 6 bases. Germline assignment: CDR1 MNHEY and CDR2 SVGAGI. Here the CDR3 reads CASSRTGRVSDTQYF. As DNA, the CDR3 is TGTGCCAGCAGTCGGACAGGGCGGGTCTCGGATACGCAGTATTTT.

The chain is built from TRBV29-1 and TRBJ2-5, with 9 bases identical to TRBD2. J was trimmed by 1 base and V by 4 bases; bases with no gene match: 10. This CDR3 is built from 16 residues. Germline loops: CDR1 SQVTM, CDR2 ANQGSEA. Here the CDR3 DNA reads TGCAGCGTTGGGGTTGGGCTAGCGGGGCTCCAAGAGACCCAGTACTTC. This encodes CSVGVGLAGLQETQYF.

This sequence joins TRBV4-1 and TRBJ1-1, with D perhaps TRBD1 (5 bases). Germline-derived CDR1 and CDR2 are MGHRA and YSYEKL. This CDR3 is built from 19 residues. Between the trimmed V and J ends, which lost 1 base and 3 bases, there was a span of 24 bases. This chain's CDR3 is CASSQGRGRAAVSDTEAFF. DNA for the CDR3: TGCGCCAGCAGCCAAGGACGGGGCAGGGCGGCTGTTTCGGACACTGAAGCTTTCTTT.

The chain links TRBV18 to TRBJ1-2, with 10 bases that match TRBD1. The CDR3 is 14 residues long. V was pared by 3 bases and J by 6 bases, with 4 bases of the junction left unmatched. Germline lookup yields CDR1 KGHSH and CDR2 LQKENI. The CDR3 nucleotides read TGTGCCAGCTCACCGACAGGGGGCGACGATGGCTACACCTTC. This translates into CASSPTGGDDGYTF.

Only a few counts were recorded for this clone. The chain uses TRBV7-3 and TRBJ2-2, with D unclear. The CDR3 is 13 amino acids. Germline CDR1 is SGHTA and CDR2 is FQGTGA. V lost 5 bases to trimming and J lost 4 bases, with 8 bases between them. CDR3: CASSPHITGELFF. CDR3 DNA sequence: TGTGCCAGCAGCCCCCATATCACCGGGGAGCTGTTTTTT.

This chain uses TRBV9 with TRBJ1-2; possible D gene TRBD1, 5 bases. Trimming removed 3 bases at V and 7 bases at J, with 16 bases between. The CDR3 is made up of 14 amino acids. The germline CDR1 and CDR2 sequences are SGDLS and YYNGEE. CDR3 sequence reads: CASSAFGGIGGYTF. The DNA for the CDR3 is TGTGCCAGCAGCGCCTTCGGGGGGATAGGTGGCTACACCTTC. The full variable domain, in which reference TRBV9 and TRBJ1-2 provide the parts outside the CDR3, is DSGVTQTPKHLITATGQRVTLRCSPRSGDLSVYWYQQSLDQGLQFLIQYYNGEERAKGNILERFSAQQFPDLHSELNLSSLELGDSALYFCASSAFGGIGGYTFGSGTRLTVV.

This chain joins TRBV4-2 and TRBJ2-5; 8 nucleotides line up with TRBD2. Germline CDR1 is LGHNA and CDR2 is YNFKEQ. V gave up 0 bases and J gave up 1 base; unmatched junction bases: 4. The CDR3 extends over 16 amino acids. The CDR3 here is CASSQDGSGVQETQYF. In DNA form, the CDR3 reads TGTGCCAGCAGCCAAGATGGTAGCGGGGTCCAAGAGACCCAGTACTTC.

This chain uses TRBV7-9 with TRBJ2-5; D tentatively reads TRBD1 or TRBD2 (5 bases each). The V gene lost 0 bases and the J gene lost 1 base, with 15 bases spanning the gap. CDR1 is SEHNR and CDR2 is FQNEAQ in the germline V gene (reference sequence). This CDR3 contains 17 residues. CDR3 sequence (DNA): TGTGCCAGCAGCTTAGCCCCGAGGGGCTCGGTCCAAGAGACCCAGTACTTC. Its translation: CASSLAPRGSVQETQYF. The full variable domain, with the rest looked up from reference TRBV7-9 and TRBJ2-5, is DTGVSQNPRHKITKRGQNVTFRCDPISEHNRLYWYRQTLGQGPEFLTYFQNEAQLEKSRLLSDRFSAERPKGSFSTLEIQRTEQGDSAMYLCASSLAPRGSVQETQYFGPGTRLLVL.

The V call is TRBV6-5, the J call TRBJ1-6; D is uncertain. This CDR3 contains 14 residues. The germline V and J ends were trimmed by 5 bases and 3 bases, with 8 bases remaining between them. Germline V gene sequence: CDR1 MNHEY, CDR2 SVGAGI. CDR3 residues: CASSLTVYNSPLHF. CDR3 sequence (DNA): TGTGCCAGCAGTCTTACAGTCTATAATTCACCCCTCCACTTT.

The chain is built from TRBV7-9 and TRBJ2-7; D possibly matches TRBD1 or TRBD2 (5 bases each). The V gene's germline CDR1 is SEHNR and CDR2 FQNEAQ (reference sequence). Trimming cost V 5 bases and J 3 bases, with 20 bases left between them. The CDR3 has 16 residues. The CDR3 region is CASSGNPPGTNYEQYF. The DNA of the CDR3 is TGTGCCAGCAGCGGGAACCCGCCCGGGACCAACTACGAGCAGTACTTC. The whole variable domain, remainder taken from reference TRBV7-9 and TRBJ2-7, is DTGVSQNPRHKITKRGQNVTFRCDPISEHNRLYWYRQTLGQGPEFLTYFQNEAQLEKSRLLSDRFSAERPKGSFSTLEIQRTEQGDSAMYLCASSGNPPGTNYEQYFGPGTRLTVT.

The chain recombines TRBV19 with TRBJ2-7; 12 bases are shared with TRBD2. CDR3 length: 19 amino acids. CDR1 is LNHDA and CDR2 is SQIVND in the germline V gene (reference sequence). The junction had 10 bases not matched to a gene; V was cut back by 1 base and J by 0 bases. The CDR3 nucleotides read TGTGCCAGTAGTATAGTCCCAATTACTAGCGGGGGGACCTCCTACGAGCAGTACTTC. The encoded protein is CASSIVPITSGGTSYEQYF.

The chain uses TRBV19 and TRBJ2-1; D gene unclear. CDR3 length equals 12 residues. Trimming left V 7 bases short and J 8 bases short, with 12 bases between. Germline lookup yields CDR1 LNHDA and CDR2 SQIVND (reference sequence). CDR3 in amino acids: CASISGRDEQFF. CDR3 coding DNA: TGTGCCAGTATTTCAGGACGGGATGAGCAGTTCTTC. The whole variable domain, remainder taken from reference TRBV19 and TRBJ2-1, is DGGITQSPKYLFRKEGQNVTLSCEQNLNHDAMYWYRQDPGQGLRLIYYSQIVNDFQKGDIAEGYSVSREKKESFPLTVTSAQKNPTAFYLCASISGRDEQFFGPGTRLTVL.

V usage is TRBV29-1 and J usage is TRBJ1-2; D perhaps matches TRBD1 (5 bases). Trimming took 3 bases from V and 4 from J, leaving 18 bases between them. The CDR3 sequence is 15 residues long. Germline V gene sequence: CDR1 SQVTM, CDR2 ANQGSEA. CDR3 loop: CSVDPGWGDPYGYTF. The CDR3 DNA is TGCAGCGTTGACCCCGGCTGGGGGGACCCCTATGGCTACACCTTC.

The V gene is TRBV27, the J gene TRBJ2-7, with 7 bases identical to TRBD2. V was clipped by 4 bases and J by 1 base; unmatched bases: 4. Germline V gene sequence: CDR1 MNHEY, CDR2 SMNVEV (reference sequence). The CDR3 has 14 amino acids. The CDR3 DNA sequence: TGTGCCAGCAGTTCATCCGGGGGGTCCTACGAGCAGTACTTC. Translated, it gives CASSSSGGSYEQYF.

The chain carries TRBV2 and TRBJ2-5; D is possibly TRBD2 (5 bases). The V gene's germline CDR1 is SNHLY and CDR2 FYNNEI. There are 13 residues in the CDR3. Trimming took off 8 bases at V and 1 base at J, with 11 bases between the two ends. CDR3 protein: CASEGGFQETQYF. The DNA for the CDR3 is TGTGCCAGCGAGGGTGGTTTCCAAGAGACCCAGTACTTC. The full variable domain, in which reference TRBV2 and TRBJ2-5 provide the parts outside the CDR3, is EPEVTQTPSHQVTQMGQEVILRCVPISNHLYFYWYRQILGQKVEFLVSFYNNEISEKSEIFDDQFSVERPDGSNFTLKIRSTKLEDSAMYFCASEGGFQETQYFGPGTRLLVL.

The chain links TRBV5-1 to TRBJ2-1; 9 bases line up with TRBD2. The ends lost 5 bases at V and 5 bases at J; junction bases unmatched: 2. The CDR3 runs 13 residues. The germline gives CDR1 SGHRS, CDR2 YFSETQ. CDR3 sequence: CASRLAGNNEQFF. For the CDR3, the DNA is TGCGCCAGCAGGCTAGCGGGGAACAATGAGCAGTTCTTC. Looking up the rest from reference TRBV5-1 and TRBJ2-1 gives the full variable domain: KAGVTQTPRYLIKTRGQQVTLSCSPISGHRSVSWYQQTPGQGLQFLFEYFSETQRNKGNFPGRFSGRQFSNSRSEMNVSTLELGDSALYLCASRLAGNNEQFFGPGTRLTVL.

This sequence joins TRBV9 and TRBJ2-1; possible D gene TRBD1, 6 bases. Germline loops: CDR1 SGDLS, CDR2 YYNGEE. Trimming pared 2 bases from V and 2 bases from J, leaving 14 bases between. The CDR3 totals 16 residues. CDR3 DNA: TGTGCCAGCAGCGTCCGAACGGGACATACCTACAATGAGCAGTTCTTC. Amino acid sequence: CASSVRTGHTYNEQFF. Looking up the rest from reference TRBV9 and TRBJ2-1 gives the full variable domain: DSGVTQTPKHLITATGQRVTLRCSPRSGDLSVYWYQQSLDQGLQFLIQYYNGEERAKGNILERFSAQQFPDLHSELNLSSLELGDSALYFCASSVRTGHTYNEQFFGPGTRLTVL.

The rearrangement joins TRBV4-2 to TRBJ2-1; D is perhaps TRBD2 (8 bases). V lost 11 bases and J 4 bases, leaving 24 bases between the germline ends. This CDR3 is 16 amino acids long. Looked up from germline, CDR1 is LGHNA and CDR2 is YNFKEQ. CDR3: CAARGGGGQQYNEQFF. As DNA, the CDR3 is TGTGCCGCAAGAGGGGGCGGGGGGCAACAATACAATGAGCAGTTCTTC.

The chain employs TRBV19 and TRBJ2-5; 10 bases align to TRBD1. The trim removed 8 bases at V and 5 bases at J, leaving 8 bases unmatched. Germline V gene lookup returns CDR1 LNHDA and CDR2 SQIVND (reference sequence). The CDR3 extends over 14 amino acids. The CDR3 reads CASSTGGVGETQYF. CDR3 bases: TGTGCCAGTTCGACAGGGGGCGTGGGGGAGACCCAGTACTTC.